This T cell receptor (beta chain) was found in a study of TIL therapy for anti-PD-1-resistant metastatic lung cancer. Across the study: Median tumor PD-L1 proportion score was about 6%.

Sequencing used immunoSEQ v3. Sequencing used immunoSEQ multiplex PCR; TCRdb keeps in-frame clones, though not all of them. The profile shows some 60,000 clones, about two thirds of them singletons. The time point here: pre-treatment sample, taken before nivolumab and TIL therapy. Losses at the gene ends were 5 bases for V and 4 bases for J; bases not matched to a gene: 5. The CDR3 consists of 14 residues. CDR1 and CDR2 from the germline V gene are MNHEY and SVGAGI. This material consisted of blood, taken at baseline. This clonotype was obtained from a person aged 25 to 85 with non-small cell lung cancer. V and J are TRBV6-5 and TRBJ2-5, with 9 positions matching TRBD1. The CDR3 sequence is CASSLTGGLETQYF. The CDR3 DNA follows: TGTGCCAGCAGTCTCACAGGGGGCTTAGAGACCCAGTACTTC.